Listed below are T cell receptor beta chains from one sample, sequenced in a study of tumor-infiltrating lymphocytes in localized non-small cell lung cancer. TCRdb's table, derived via immunoSEQ multiplex PCR, lists solely in-frame clones and lacks some. The sample contains about 13,000 clones, roughly two thirds of which appear only once. The specimen was lung tumor tissue. All receptors derive from a human donor with non-small cell lung cancer. CDR3s leave out the opening cysteine and the closing phenylalanine or tryptophan.

J: TRBJ1-2; V: TRBV16; CDR3: ASSPGTANYGYT
J: TRBJ2-5; V: TRBV9; CDR3: ASSQTGHLETQY
J: TRBJ2-1; V: TRBV6-5; CDR3: ASSYSSGLSYNEQF
J: TRBJ1-5; V: TRBV10-3; CDR3: AIGTGDSNQPQH
J: TRBJ2-5; V: TRBV4-1; CDR3: ASSQQETQY
J: TRBJ2-5; V: TRBV29-1; CDR3: SVNRGPQETQY
J: TRBJ1-1; V: TRBV19; CDR3: ASSIVSGSTEAF
J: TRBJ1-1; V: TRBV7-3; CDR3: ASSLKGGTEAF
J: TRBJ1-2; V: TRBV4-3; CDR3: ASSQETTGKGYT
J: TRBJ1-1; V: TRBV5-6; CDR3: ASRIQGLVEAF
J: TRBJ1-1; V: TRBV6-6; CDR3: ASRDRVTEAF
J: TRBJ2-7; V: TRBV30; CDR3: AWSTGLSYEQY
J: TRBJ1-2; V: TRBV4-2; CDR3: ASSKDSYGYT
J: TRBJ1-1; V: TRBV11-1; CDR3: ASSGEGSPEAF
J: TRBJ1-2; V: TRBV4-3; CDR3: ASSQETTGKGYA
J: TRBJ1-5; V: TRBV7-2; CDR3: ASSLFNQPQH
J: TRBJ1-6; V: TRBV6-5; CDR3: AVVGTANSPLH
J: TRBJ1-1; V: TRBV9; CDR3: ASSVEGNGNTEAF
J: TRBJ2-7; V: TRBV11-1; CDR3: ASSKLGRDYEQY
J: TRBJ2-2; V: TRBV9; CDR3: ASSGTGGLPGELF
J: TRBJ1-4; V: TRBV30; CDR3: AWKVGRGIEKLF
J: TRBJ1-5; V: TRBV19; CDR3: ATWRGQGNQPQH
J: TRBJ2-7; V: TRBV7-2; CDR3: ASSRSGESSYEQY
J: TRBJ2-1; V: TRBV6-7; CDR3: ASSTHFGTGNDEQF
J: TRBJ2-2; V: TRBV7-3; CDR3: ASSFNQGSSGELF
J: TRBJ1-2; V: TRBV28; CDR3: ASSHEGKNYGYT
J: TRBJ1-4; V: TRBV7-7; CDR3: ASSAAGGFEKLF
J: TRBJ2-3; V: TRBV10-1; CDR3: ASSAFGGLSTDTQY
J: TRBJ2-7; V: TRBV25-1; CDR3: ASSRNYEQY
J: TRBJ1-5; V: TRBV7-2; CDR3: ASSFSQGTQPQH
J: TRBJ1-6; V: TRBV5-1; CDR3: ASSPRTGRDNSPLH
J: TRBJ1-5; V: TRBV19; CDR3: ASVKLPGQPQH
J: TRBJ2-2; V: TRBV7-8; CDR3: ASSPRRGGRAPGELF
J: TRBJ1-1; V: TRBV25-1; CDR3: ASREAGANTEAF
J: TRBJ2-5; V: TRBV6-1; CDR3: ASGGTQY
J: TRBJ1-1; V: TRBV7-9; CDR3: ASTRDTVNTEAF
J: TRBJ2-1; V: TRBV19; CDR3: ASSIVAGHPYNEQF
J: TRBJ2-7; V: TRBV5-1; CDR3: ASSFDRADYEQY
J: TRBJ2-3; V: TRBV5-1; CDR3: ASSEGQSTDTQY
J: TRBJ2-7; V: TRBV7-2; CDR3: ASSSGQGGYYEQY
J: TRBJ1-2; V: TRBV27; CDR3: ASSIRSGSYNYGYT
J: TRBJ1-3; V: TRBV27; CDR3: ASSTWDSRSGNTIY
J: TRBJ2-5; V: TRBV29-1; CDR3: SVGGTGTQETQY
J: TRBJ1-5; V: TRBV7-4; CDR3: ASSPGMGSDQPQH
J: TRBJ1-1; V: TRBV21-1; CDR3: ASSKGRVNTEAF